Sequencing of this TCR beta chain was carried out in a study of response to subunit inactivated influenza vaccine. Study-level points and caveats: Seasonal influenza vaccination, on each occasion, was suggested by the authors to recruit few new T cells.

The CDR3 covers 17 residues. From germline, CDR1 is MNHNS and CDR2 SASEGT. V lost 6 bases and J 0 bases, leaving 17 bases between the germline ends. In regard to this clonotype: Its antigen is unknown.

TCRdb passed the RT-PCR reads through MiXCR, listing each CDR3 protein once. This sample carries about 500,000 distinct CDR3 sequences, 10% to 15% of them seen once, and the ten largest clones take around 13%. The rearrangement uses TRBV6-1 and TRBJ2-2; TRBD1 might be the D (6 bases). The specimen comprised PBMCs from blood, sampled roughly 47 days after vaccination. This TCR came from a man aged 50 to 59 who received an inactivated influenza vaccine. The CDR3 is CASSSPQGPANTGELFF. The CDR3 nucleotides are TGTGCCAGCAGCTCCCCTCAGGGGCCTGCGAACACCGGGGAGCTGTTTTTT.